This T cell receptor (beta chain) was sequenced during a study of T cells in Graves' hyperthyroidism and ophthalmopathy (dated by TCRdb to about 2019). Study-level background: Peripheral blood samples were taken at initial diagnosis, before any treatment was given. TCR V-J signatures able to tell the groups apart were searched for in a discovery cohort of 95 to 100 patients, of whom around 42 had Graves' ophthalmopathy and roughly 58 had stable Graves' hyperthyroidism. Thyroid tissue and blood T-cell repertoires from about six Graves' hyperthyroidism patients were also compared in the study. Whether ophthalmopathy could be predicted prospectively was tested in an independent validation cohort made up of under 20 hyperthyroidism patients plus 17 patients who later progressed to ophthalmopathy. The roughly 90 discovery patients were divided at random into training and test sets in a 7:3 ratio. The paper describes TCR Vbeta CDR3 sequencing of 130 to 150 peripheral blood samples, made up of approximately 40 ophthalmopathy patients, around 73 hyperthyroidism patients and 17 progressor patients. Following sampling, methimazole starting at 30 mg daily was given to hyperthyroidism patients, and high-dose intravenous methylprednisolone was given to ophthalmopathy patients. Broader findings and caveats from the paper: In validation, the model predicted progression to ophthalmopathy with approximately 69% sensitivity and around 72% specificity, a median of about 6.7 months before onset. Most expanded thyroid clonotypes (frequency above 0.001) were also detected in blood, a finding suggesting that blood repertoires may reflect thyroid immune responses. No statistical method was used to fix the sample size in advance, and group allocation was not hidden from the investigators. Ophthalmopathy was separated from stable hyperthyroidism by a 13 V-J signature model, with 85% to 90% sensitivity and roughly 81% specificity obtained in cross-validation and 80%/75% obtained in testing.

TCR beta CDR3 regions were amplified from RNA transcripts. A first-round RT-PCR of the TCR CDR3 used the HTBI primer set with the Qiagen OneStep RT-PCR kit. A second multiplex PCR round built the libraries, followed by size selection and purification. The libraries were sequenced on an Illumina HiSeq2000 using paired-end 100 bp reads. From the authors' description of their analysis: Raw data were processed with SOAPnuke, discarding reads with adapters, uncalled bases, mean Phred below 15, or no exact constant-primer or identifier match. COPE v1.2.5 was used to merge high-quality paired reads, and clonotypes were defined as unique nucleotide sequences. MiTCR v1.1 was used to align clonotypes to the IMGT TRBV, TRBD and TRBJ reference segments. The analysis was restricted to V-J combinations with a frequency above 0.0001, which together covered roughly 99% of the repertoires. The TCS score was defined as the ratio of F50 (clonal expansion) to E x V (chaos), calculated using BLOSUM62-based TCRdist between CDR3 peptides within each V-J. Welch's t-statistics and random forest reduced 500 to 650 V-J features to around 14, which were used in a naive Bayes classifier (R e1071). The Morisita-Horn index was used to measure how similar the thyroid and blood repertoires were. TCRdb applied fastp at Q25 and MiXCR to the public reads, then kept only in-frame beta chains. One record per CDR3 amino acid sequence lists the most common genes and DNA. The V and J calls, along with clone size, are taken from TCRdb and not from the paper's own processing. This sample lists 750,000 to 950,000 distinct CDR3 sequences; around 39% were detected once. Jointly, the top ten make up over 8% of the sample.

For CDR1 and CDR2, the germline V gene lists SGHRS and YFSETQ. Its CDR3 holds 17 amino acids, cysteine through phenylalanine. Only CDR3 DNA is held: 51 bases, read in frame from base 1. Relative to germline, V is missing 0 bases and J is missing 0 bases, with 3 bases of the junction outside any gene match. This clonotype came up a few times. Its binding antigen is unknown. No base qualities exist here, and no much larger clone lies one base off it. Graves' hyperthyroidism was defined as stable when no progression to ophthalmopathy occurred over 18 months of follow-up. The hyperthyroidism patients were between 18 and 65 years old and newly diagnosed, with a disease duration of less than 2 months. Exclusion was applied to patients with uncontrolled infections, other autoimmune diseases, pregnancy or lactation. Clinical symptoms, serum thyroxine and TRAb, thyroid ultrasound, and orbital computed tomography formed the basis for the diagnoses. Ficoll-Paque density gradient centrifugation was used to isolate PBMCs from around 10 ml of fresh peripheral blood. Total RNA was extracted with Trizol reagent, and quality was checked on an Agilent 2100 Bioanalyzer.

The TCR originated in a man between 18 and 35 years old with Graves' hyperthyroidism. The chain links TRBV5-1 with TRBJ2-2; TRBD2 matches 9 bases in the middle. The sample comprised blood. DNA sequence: TGCGCCAGCAGCTTGGTTGGACTAGCGTCGAACACCGGGGAGCTGTTTTTT. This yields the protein CASSLVGLASNTGELFF.